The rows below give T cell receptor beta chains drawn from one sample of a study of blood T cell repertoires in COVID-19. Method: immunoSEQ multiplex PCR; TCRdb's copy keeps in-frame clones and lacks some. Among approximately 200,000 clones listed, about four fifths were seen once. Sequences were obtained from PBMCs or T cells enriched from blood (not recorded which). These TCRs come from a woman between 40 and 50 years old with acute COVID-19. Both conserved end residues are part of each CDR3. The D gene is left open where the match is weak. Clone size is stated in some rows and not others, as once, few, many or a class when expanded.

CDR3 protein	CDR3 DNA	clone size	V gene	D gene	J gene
CASSTRQGGFSPLHF	TGTGCCAGCAGCACTAGACAGGGCGGATTTTCACCCCTCCACTTT	.	TRBV5-4	TRBD1	TRBJ1-6
CASSPHPPGGRNTGELFF	TGTGCCAGCTCACCACATCCGCCGGGAGGTAGGAACACCGGGGAGCTGTTTTTT	.	TRBV18	TRBD2	TRBJ2-2
CASSDSANEQFF	TGTGCCAGCAGCGACAGCGCCAATGAGCAGTTCTTC	.	TRBV7-9	.	TRBJ2-1
CASSWAQGRGTEAFF	TGTGCCAGCAGCTGGGCACAGGGTAGGGGGACTGAAGCTTTCTTT	.	TRBV3-1/TRBV3-2	.	TRBJ1-1
CASSQGDRIYEKLFF	TGTGCCAGTAGTCAAGGAGACCGAATTTATGAAAAACTGTTTTTT	few	TRBV19	.	TRBJ1-4
CASSLGYLAGGPIWTDTQYF	TGTGCCAGCAGCTTAGGTTATCTAGCGGGAGGGCCGATTTGGACAGATACGCAGTATTTT	.	TRBV7-3	TRBD2	TRBJ2-3
CASSFGTGSYEQYF	TGCGCCAGCAGCTTCGGGACAGGGTCCTACGAGCAGTACTTC	few	TRBV5-1	TRBD1	TRBJ2-7
CASRSLDAVNTEAFF	TGCGCCAGCAGAAGTCTTGACGCGGTGAACACTGAAGCTTTCTTT	.	TRBV5-1	.	TRBJ1-1
CAWSRQHNEQFF	TGTGCCTGGAGTCGACAGCACAATGAGCAGTTCTTC	.	TRBV30	.	TRBJ2-1
CASSEGLESGQARETQYF	TGCGCCAGCAGTGAGGGATTGGAATCGGGACAGGCTAGGGAGACCCAGTACTTC	.	TRBV10-1	TRBD1	TRBJ2-5
CASRKGLAGGNTGELFF	TGTGCCAGCAGAAAGGGACTAGCGGGGGGAAACACCGGGGAGCTGTTTTTT	.	TRBV7-2	TRBD2	TRBJ2-2
CASTRGSYEQYF	TGTGCCAGCACCAGGGGCTCCTACGAGCAGTACTTC	.	TRBV5-6	.	TRBJ2-7
CASSSGLEANNEQFF	TGTGCCAGCAGTTCGGGACTAGAGGCCAACAATGAGCAGTTCTTC	.	TRBV2	TRBD2	TRBJ2-1
CATRNAGTASSGNTIYF	TGTGCCACCCGAAATGCCGGGACAGCCAGCTCTGGAAACACCATATATTTT	.	TRBV18	TRBD1	TRBJ1-3
CSGAGQLNTEAFF	TGCAGCGGCGCGGGACAGCTGAACACTGAAGCTTTCTTT	once	TRBV29-1	TRBD1	TRBJ1-1
CASSLDYPTDLNEKLFF	TGTGCCAGCAGCTTAGATTATCCGACAGACCTTAATGAAAAACTGTTTTTT	.	TRBV7-6	.	TRBJ1-4
CASSDPRENTEAFF	TGTGCCAGCAGTGACCCACGGGAGAACACTGAAGCTTTCTTT	few	TRBV25-1	.	TRBJ1-1
CASSQDPGADNEQFF	TGTGCCAGCAGCCAAGACCCAGGGGCGGACAATGAGCAGTTCTTC	.	TRBV3-1/TRBV3-2	.	TRBJ2-1
CAWRIDPGGEQFF	TGTGCCTGGAGGATTGACCCCGGAGGCGAGCAGTTCTTC	.	TRBV30	.	TRBJ2-1
CAISESGTVLNYGYTF	TGTGCCATCAGTGAGTCGGGGACAGTCCTAAACTATGGCTACACCTTC	.	TRBV10-3	TRBD1	TRBJ1-2
CASSESYSLYEQYF	TGTGCCAGCAGTGAATCTTACAGCCTCTACGAGCAGTACTTC	.	TRBV6-1	.	TRBJ2-7
CASSLDGQGTGASGNTIYF	TGCGCCAGCAGCTTGGATGGACAGGGAACAGGGGCCTCTGGAAACACCATATATTTT	.	TRBV5-1	TRBD1	TRBJ1-3
CAWSVNWAASGYTF	TGTGCCTGGAGTGTCAATTGGGCAGCCTCGGGCTACACCTTC	.	TRBV30	.	TRBJ1-2
CASSTPRLVPYEQYF	TGTGCCAGCAGTACACCAAGACTAGTTCCCTACGAGCAGTACTTC	.	TRBV6-5	.	TRBJ2-7
CASSLGQLVTEAFF	TGTGCCAGCAGTCTGGGACAGCTGGTGACTGAAGCTTTCTTT	few	TRBV28	TRBD1	TRBJ1-1
CASTRGDGREQYF	TGCGCCAGCACGCGGGGGGACGGTCGCGAGCAGTACTTC	.	TRBV5-1	TRBD2	TRBJ2-7
CASSSQAGARTDTQYF	TGTGCCAGCAGCTCCCAAGCGGGGGCTAGGACAGATACGCAGTATTTT	.	TRBV7-6	TRBD2	TRBJ2-3
CATSRGGPGNTYYGYTF	TGTGCCACCTCCCGAGGGGGTCCGGGGAACACATACTATGGCTACACCTTC	.	TRBV19	.	TRBJ1-2
CASSVDPGRGGRETQYF	TGTGCCAGCAGCGTAGACCCAGGGCGGGGGGGCAGAGAGACCCAGTACTTC	.	TRBV9	TRBD2	TRBJ2-5
CASSPQRGGRKTQYF	TGTGCCAGCAGCCCCCAGCGGGGGGGCCGAAAGACCCAGTACTTC	.	TRBV7-2	TRBD2	TRBJ2-5
CASSQASVVREQYF	TGTGCCAGCAGCCAAGCTTCGGTTGTACGCGAGCAGTACTTC	.	TRBV3-1/TRBV3-2	.	TRBJ2-7
CASSPRTSGRNTGELFF	TGTGCCAGCAGCCCGCGGACTAGCGGGAGGAACACCGGGGAGCTGTTTTTT	.	TRBV7-8	TRBD2	TRBJ2-2
CASSRTSGRFNEQFF	TGTGCCAGCAGCCGGACTAGCGGGAGGTTCAATGAGCAGTTCTTC	.	TRBV7-9	TRBD2	TRBJ2-1
CASSDSLYGYTF	TGTGCCAGCTCGGACAGCCTCTATGGCTACACCTTC	.	TRBV7-9	.	TRBJ1-2
CASSPGGNQPQHF	TGTGCCAGCAGCCCAGGGGGCAATCAGCCCCAGCATTTT	.	TRBV16	.	TRBJ1-5
CASSQPSDRGNTEAFF	TGTGCCAGCAGCCAACCCTCTGACAGGGGAAACACTGAAGCTTTCTTT	once	TRBV5-5	TRBD1	TRBJ1-1
CASSVLAGTWEQYF	TGTGCCAGCAGTGTTCTAGCGGGCACATGGGAGCAGTACTTC	once	TRBV6-2/TRBV6-3	TRBD2	TRBJ2-7
CASSQGPGNTGELFF	TGCGCCAGCAGCCAAGGTCCGGGGAACACCGGGGAGCTGTTTTTT	.	TRBV4-1	.	TRBJ2-2
CASSVGYGTGGEKLFF	TGTGCCAGCAGCGTAGGGTACGGGACAGGAGGCGAAAAACTGTTTTTT	.	TRBV9	TRBD1	TRBJ1-4
CASSPGEGTTLHF	TGTGCCAGCAGTCCAGGGGAGGGTACGACCCTCCACTTT	.	TRBV6-5	.	TRBJ1-6
CASSQEASSLGLAALQFF	TGTGCCAGCAGCCAAGAAGCCTCTTCCCTTGGACTAGCGGCCCTCCAGTTCTTC	.	TRBV3-1/TRBV3-2	TRBD2	TRBJ2-1
CASSVAGGQNTGELFF	TGTGCCAGCAGCGTAGCCGGTGGGCAGAACACCGGGGAGCTGTTTTTT	.	TRBV9	.	TRBJ2-2
CASRPQGAEGYTF	TGTGCCAGCAGGCCACAGGGGGCAGAGGGCTACACCTTC	.	TRBV7-9	TRBD1	TRBJ1-2
CASSSDRVKRNGYTF	TGTGCCAGCAGCTCGGACAGGGTGAAACGGAATGGCTACACCTTC	.	TRBV7-2	TRBD1	TRBJ1-2
CASGQEYQPQHF	TGTGCCAGCGGACAGGAATATCAGCCCCAGCATTTT	few	TRBV9	TRBD1	TRBJ1-5
CASRGQKNQPQHF	TGTGCCAGCAGAGGACAGAAAAATCAGCCCCAGCATTTT	.	TRBV6-5	.	TRBJ1-5
CASSVRGGGETQYF	TGTGCCAGCAGCGTAAGGGGGGGCGGCGAGACCCAGTACTTC	.	TRBV9	.	TRBJ2-5
CASSLPGTDTQYF	TGCGCCAGCAGCTTGCCGGGGACAGATACGCAGTATTTT	.	TRBV5-1	.	TRBJ2-3
CAWSFNRGSGNTIYF	TGTGCCTGGAGCTTTAATAGGGGGTCCGGAAACACCATATATTTT	.	TRBV30	.	TRBJ1-3
CASNANQPQHF	TGTGCCAGCAACGCGAATCAGCCCCAGCATTTT	.	TRBV6-4	.	TRBJ1-5
CASSSPQAGWYEQYF	TGTGCCAGCAGCTCACCCCAGGCAGGGTGGTACGAGCAGTACTTC	once	TRBV13	.	TRBJ2-7
CASSRQGYEQYF	TGTGCCAGCAGTCGACAGGGCTACGAGCAGTACTTC	.	TRBV6-5	TRBD1	TRBJ2-7
CAWSVAGKNNSPLHF	TGTGCCTGGAGTGTAGCAGGGAAAAATAATTCACCCCTCCACTTT	.	TRBV30	.	TRBJ1-6
CASNRDLNTEAFF	TGTGCCAGCAACAGGGATTTGAACACTGAAGCTTTCTTT	.	TRBV7-9	.	TRBJ1-1
CASSPDKNYGYTF	TGTGCCAGCTCCCCCGACAAGAACTATGGCTACACCTTC	.	TRBV18	.	TRBJ1-2
CASSLGGSAGELFF	TGTGCCAGTAGCTTAGGCGGGTCGGCCGGGGAGCTGTTTTTT	.	TRBV19	.	TRBJ2-2
CASSLGSSGANVLTF	TGTGCCAGCAGCCTGGGGAGCTCTGGGGCCAACGTCCTGACTTTC	.	TRBV7-3	.	TRBJ2-6
CAWSVRRDRERNSPLHF	TGTGCCTGGAGTGTACGACGGGACAGGGAAAGGAATTCACCCCTCCACTTT	.	TRBV30	TRBD1	TRBJ1-6
CASSSGGRAGGTYEQYF	TGTGCCAGCAGCTCCGGGGGTAGAGCGGGAGGGACCTACGAGCAGTACTTC	.	TRBV9	TRBD2	TRBJ2-7
CASSAQGANNSPLHF	TGTGCCAGCAGCGCACAGGGGGCAAATAATTCACCCCTCCACTTT	few	TRBV9	TRBD1	TRBJ1-6